The next 28 T cell receptor beta chains were all read from a single sample in a study of beta chain features in type 1 diabetes. The authors reverse transcribed all of the isolated RNA, so sequencing captured expressed TCRB transcripts. The protocol was immunoSEQ multiplex PCR, while the TCRdb copy is restricted to in-frame clones and leaves out a portion. The profile shows about 900,000 clones, roughly 17% of them singletons. Sequencing was carried out using naive CD4+ T cells from blood. The receptors here all came from a woman under 30 in good health.

This chain connects TRBV6-5 to TRBJ2-5; D unresolved. The CDR3 consists of 13 residues. Germline V gene sequence: CDR1 MNHEY, CDR2 SVGAGI. V was shortened by 6 bases and J by 5 bases, with 13 bases between the two germline ends. The CDR3 DNA reads TGTGCCAGCAGCCGCCAGTTTGGGGAGACCCAGTACTTC. Protein product: CASSRQFGETQYF.

The chain has TRBV7-3 and TRBJ1-4, with D tentatively TRBD1 (6 bases). Germline CDR1 and CDR2: SGHTA and FQGTGA. Trimming removed 5 bases at V and 0 bases at J, with 13 bases between. This CDR3 has 16 residues. As DNA, the CDR3 is TGTGCCAGCAGCCCATGTTACAGGGCAACTAATGAAAAACTGTTTTTT. This gives the protein CASSPCYRATNEKLFF.

There are a few counts of this clone. J is TRBJ2-6 and V is TRBV15; 12 nucleotides align to TRBD2. V trimming: 3 bases; J trimming: 0 bases; junction bases outside the gene matches: 3. Germline values: CDR1 LNHNV, CDR2 YYDKDF (reference sequence). This CDR3 comprises 18 residues. CDR3 bases: TGTGCCACCAGCAGGACGACTAGCGGGAGCTCTGGGGCCAACGTCCTGACTTTC. Translated: CATSRTTSGSSGANVLTF.

This clone was detected only a few times. The chain combines TRBV7-2 with TRBJ2-7, with 7 bases lining up with TRBD2. Germline V CDR1 and CDR2: SGHTA, FQGNSA. The CDR3 runs 15 residues. With V trimmed by 0 bases and J by 2 bases, 4 bases remained unmatched. CDR3 region: CASSLALGRAYEQYF. The DNA for the CDR3 is TGTGCCAGCAGCTTAGCTCTTGGGAGGGCCTACGAGCAGTACTTC.

This chain links TRBV7-2 with TRBJ2-1, with 7 bases that match TRBD2. This CDR3 is built from 16 residues. Germline assignment: CDR1 SGHTA and CDR2 FQGNSA. Unmatched junction bases numbered 11, after V lost 6 bases and J lost 3 bases. The CDR3 is CASRPGGSGIYNEQFF. The CDR3 bases are TGTGCCAGCAGGCCAGGAGGAAGCGGGATCTACAATGAGCAGTTCTTC.

This clone appeared a few times. The V call is TRBV18, the J call TRBJ2-5; D is uncertain. The V gene lost 5 bases and the J gene lost 5 bases, with 15 bases spanning the gap. Germline CDR1 reads KGHSH; CDR2 reads LQKENI. The CDR3 loop spans 14 amino acids. The CDR3 DNA reads TGTGCCAGCTCAACGACCGGGTTTGGCGAGACCCAGTACTTC. Encoded protein: CASSTTGFGETQYF.

Points on this clone: The identical CDR3 is also encoded by other nucleotide sequences in the sample. The gene calls are TRBV7-2 and TRBJ2-7, with TRBD1 as a possible D gene (5 bases). Deletions cut 4 bases from V and 3 bases from J, with 7 bases between. CDR1 and CDR2 from the germline V gene are SGHTA and FQGNSA. The length of the CDR3 is 12 residues. The CDR3 nucleotides read TGTGCCAGCAGCTCCCAGGGCTACGAGCAGTACTTC. As protein: CASSSQGYEQYF.

This clone was seen more than once but under ten times. V and J are TRBV29-1 and TRBJ2-2; the D is unclear. Germline loops: CDR1 SQVTM, CDR2 ANQGSEA. The CDR3 totals 12 residues. Trimming pared 7 bases from V and 1 base from J, leaving 7 bases between. CDR3 sequence: CSAEENTGELFF. The CDR3 DNA follows: TGCAGCGCCGAAGAGAACACCGGGGAGCTGTTTTTT.

This chain links TRBV5-1 with TRBJ2-1; 10 positions match TRBD1. The ends lost 6 bases at V and 3 bases at J; junction bases unmatched: 6. This CDR3 spans 15 amino acids. Germline V gene lookup returns CDR1 SGHRS and CDR2 YFSETQ. The CDR3 here is CASTSGTGVYNEQFF. CDR3 bases: TGCGCCAGCACATCCGGGACAGGGGTCTACAATGAGCAGTTCTTC. The full variable domain, in which reference TRBV5-1 and TRBJ2-1 provide the parts outside the CDR3, is KAGVTQTPRYLIKTRGQQVTLSCSPISGHRSVSWYQQTPGQGLQFLFEYFSETQRNKGNFPGRFSGRQFSNSRSEMNVSTLELGDSALYLCASTSGTGVYNEQFFGPGTRLTVL.

V gene TRBV28 combines with J gene TRBJ2-5; D remains ambiguous. Germline lookup yields CDR1 MDHEN and CDR2 SYDVKM. The CDR3 loop spans 13 amino acids. Trimming took off 8 bases at V and 5 bases at J, with 15 bases between the two ends. The CDR3 reads CASSGYRMETQYF. The CDR3 region has the DNA TGTGCCAGCTCCGGCTACCGGATGGAGACCCAGTACTTC.

This clone turned up a few times. The CDR3 sequence: CASSSGQIYGYTF. DNA for the CDR3: TGTGCCAGCAGCTCTGGACAGATCTATGGCTACACCTTC. The chain uses TRBV5-4 and TRBJ1-2; weak D call: TRBD1 (6 bases). V was cut by 3 bases and J by 4 bases, with 10 bases left in between. The CDR3 loop spans 13 amino acids. Per germline, CDR1 SGHNT and CDR2 YYREEE (reference sequence).

This clone was seen a handful of times. The chain recombines TRBV15 with TRBJ2-1; D may be TRBD2 (5 bases). There are 15 residues in the CDR3. V gave up 5 bases and J gave up 6 bases, with 17 bases separating them. CDR1 LNHNV and CDR2 YYDKDF come from the germline V gene (reference sequence). In nucleotides, the CDR3 is TGTGCCACCAGCCCAGGACTGCTCGGACCCAATGAGCAGTTCTTC. The encoded protein is CATSPGLLGPNEQFF.

The gene calls are TRBV2 and TRBJ1-2, with unresolved D. V dropped 4 bases and J dropped 4 bases, with 22 bases sitting between them. CDR1 and CDR2 from the germline V gene are SNHLY and FYNNEI. CDR3 size: 17 residues. CDR3 DNA sequence: TGTGCCAGCAGTGGGTCCGGAGGAACCCTTTCCATCTATGGCTACACCTTC. This gives the protein CASSGSGGTLSIYGYTF.

The chain recombines TRBV19 with TRBJ2-6; TRBD1 aligns across 8 bases. The germline gives CDR1 LNHDA, CDR2 SQIVND (reference sequence). J was trimmed by 1 base and V by 3 bases; bases with no gene match: 5. The CDR3 totals 17 residues. This chain's CDR3 is CASSIRQGKSGANVLTF. CDR3 nucleotide sequence: TGTGCCAGTAGTATTAGACAGGGGAAATCTGGGGCCAACGTCCTGACTTTC.

The chain uses TRBV18 and TRBJ2-2; unclear D gene. This CDR3 comprises 16 residues. From germline, CDR1 is KGHSH and CDR2 LQKENI. V shed 1 base and J shed 5 bases, with 14 bases lying between them. The CDR3 DNA reads as TGTGCCAGCTCACCACGTACACCTGAAGGGACCGGGGAGCTGTTTTTT. This sequence encodes CASSPRTPEGTGELFF.

This clone occurred a few times. This sequence joins TRBV2 and TRBJ2-1, with no clear D. The CDR3 loop spans 14 amino acids. Per the germline V gene, CDR1 is SNHLY and CDR2 is FYNNEI. The V end lost 6 bases, the J end lost 0 bases, and 9 bases lay between the germline ends. Here the CDR3 DNA reads TGTGCCAGCAGAGTGTCGAGCTCCTACAATGAGCAGTTCTTC. It codes for CASRVSSSYNEQFF.

This clone turned up a few times. The gene calls are TRBV20-1 and TRBJ2-7, with no clear D. V lost 6 bases and J 6 bases, leaving 9 bases between the germline ends. The CDR3 has 10 residues. Germline V gives CDR1 DFQATT, CDR2 SNEGSKA (reference sequence). The CDR3 loop is CSAALGEQYF. The DNA for the CDR3 is TGCAGTGCCGCACTGGGCGAGCAGTACTTC.

The rearrangement uses TRBV18 and TRBJ1-2, with 8 bases that match TRBD1. Germline lookup yields CDR1 KGHSH and CDR2 LQKENI. V was clipped by 3 bases and J by 7 bases; unmatched bases: 7. The CDR3 contains 14 residues. DNA of the CDR3: TGTGCCAGCTCACCCTCTTGGACAGGGTCTGGCTACACCTTC. Its translation is CASSPSWTGSGYTF. Full variable domain (rest looked up from reference TRBV18 and TRBJ1-2): NAGVMQNPRHLVRRRGQEARLRCSPMKGHSHVYWYRQLPEEGLKFMVYLQKENIIDESGMPKERFSAEFPKEGPSILRIQQVVRGDSAAYFCASSPSWTGSGYTFGSGTRLTVV.

This clone showed up just a few times. The chain joins TRBV6-5 to TRBJ1-1, with D perhaps TRBD1 (5 bases). This CDR3 has 14 residues. Per the germline V gene, CDR1 is MNHEY and CDR2 is SVGAGI. The DNA for the CDR3 is TGTGCGAGTAGGGGCGAGTTAGGGAGCACTGAAGCTTTCTTT. The encoded protein is CASRGELGSTEAFF.

This clone was detected a few times. The chain carries TRBV27 and TRBJ1-3; D not resolved. The CDR3 covers 14 residues. V was cut by 3 bases and J by 2 bases, with 8 bases left in between. Per the germline V gene, CDR1 is MNHEY and CDR2 is SMNVEV (reference sequence). CDR3 loop: CASSLRAAGNTIYF. DNA of the CDR3: TGTGCCAGCAGTTTGAGGGCGGCTGGAAACACCATATATTTT.

This clone was detected only a few times. The chain's CDR3 is CAISESNRGFEKLFF. CDR3 DNA: TGTGCCATCAGTGAGTCGAACAGGGGTTTTGAAAAACTGTTTTTT. The rearrangement joins TRBV10-3 to TRBJ1-4; 7 bases map to TRBD1. This CDR3 contains 15 residues. Unmatched junction bases numbered 5, after V lost 0 bases and J lost 7 bases. Germline V lookup: CDR1 ENHRY, CDR2 SYGVKD.

The chain combines TRBV5-1 with TRBJ1-6; D unresolved. The CDR3 spans 13 residues. Germline CDR1 is SGHRS and CDR2 is YFSETQ. Trimming removed 4 bases at V and 9 bases at J, with 11 bases between. CDR3 nucleotide sequence: TGCGCCAGCAGCCACGGTTGGGGTTCACCCCTCCACTTT. Protein product: CASSHGWGSPLHF.

In its sample, this clone was seen a few times. The V call is TRBV7-9, the J call TRBJ2-1; unclear D gene. Germline CDR1 reads SEHNR; CDR2 reads FQNEAQ (reference sequence). This CDR3 has 12 residues. V gave up 5 bases and J gave up 4 bases, with 6 bases separating them. The DNA of the CDR3 is TGTGCCAGCAGCCCGCAATACAATGAGCAGTTCTTC. This encodes CASSPQYNEQFF.

This clone was counted between two and nine times. This rearrangement joins TRBV5-1 to TRBJ2-1; tentative D call: TRBD1 (5 bases). The CDR3 contains 14 residues. Germline assignment: CDR1 SGHRS and CDR2 YFSETQ. Deletions cut 7 bases from V and 8 bases from J, with 19 bases between. In DNA form, the CDR3 reads TGCGCCAGCTCCACAGGCCAGGGTAAGGATGAGCAGTTCTTC. This encodes CASSTGQGKDEQFF.

This clone has only a few counts. The rearrangement joins TRBV6-5 to TRBJ2-7; no firm D call. The germline V gene has CDR1 MNHEY and CDR2 SVGAGI. The CDR3 is made up of 14 amino acids. Trimming removed 5 bases at V and 0 bases at J, with 11 bases between. The CDR3 DNA sequence: TGTGCCAGCAGTGAAGAACAAAGCTCCTACGAGCAGTACTTC. This sequence encodes CASSEEQSSYEQYF.

This sequence joins TRBV5-4 and TRBJ2-1; TRBD2 might be the D (5 bases). The CDR3 runs 15 residues. Per the germline V gene, CDR1 is SGHNT and CDR2 is YYREEE (reference sequence). V was shortened by 0 bases and J by 0 bases, with 7 bases between the two germline ends. This CDR3 reads CASSLAADSYNEQFF. CDR3 sequence (DNA): TGTGCCAGCAGCTTGGCAGCGGACTCCTACAATGAGCAGTTCTTC.

The chain is built from TRBV20-1 and TRBJ2-1, with D hard to call. This CDR3 spans 11 amino acids. V lost 0 bases and J 12 bases, leaving 9 bases between the germline ends. Looked up from germline, CDR1 is DFQATT and CDR2 is SNEGSKA (reference sequence). CDR3 bases: TGCAGTGCTAGAGATAGCTTGCGGCAGTTCTTC. Residues: CSARDSLRQFF.

The chain carries TRBV11-2 and TRBJ2-6; D remains unclear. This CDR3 is built from 17 residues. The V end was cut by 2 bases, the J end by 2 bases, with 13 bases between. The V gene's germline CDR1 is SGHAT and CDR2 FQNNGV. The CDR3: CASSLSLISPGANVLTF. Written as DNA, the CDR3 is TGTGCCAGCAGCTTATCGTTAATTTCGCCTGGGGCCAACGTCCTGACTTTC.